The TCR beta chain described here comes from a study of shared clonotypes between healthy human individuals. For the study at large: The cohort had two women and a few men, ages 18 to 49. Three CD4 naive, three CD4 memory, two CD8 naive and one CD8 memory plate were used per donor. Whole-study results and caveats: Clonotype sharing levels among donors were expected to vary with sequencing depth. A limitation of the genetic and exposure-history diversity represented arose from few donors.

This CDR3 has 17 residues. The germline CDR1 and CDR2 sequences are SGHRS and YFSETQ. V was trimmed by 4 bases and J by 0 bases, leaving 17 bases between them. About this clone: Its antigen is unknown.

Naive CD8 cells lacked CD45RO, underwent positive selection for CCR7 and left out terminally differentiated effector memory CD45RA+ cells. Profiling relied on immunoSEQ multiplex PCR, and the TCRdb table lists in-frame clones only, not all of them. The sample has about 2 million clones; approximately 94% are singletons. This clonotype was sampled from a man aged 18 to 30 in good health. The sequenced sample was naive CD8+ T cells sorted from blood. The gene calls are TRBV5-1 and TRBJ1-5; D is unresolved. The CDR3 DNA reads TGCGCCAGCAGCCAACCCTTTCGGGAAGATAGCAATCAGCCCCAGCATTTT. It specifies CASSQPFREDSNQPQHF. Full variable domain (outside the CDR3, taken from reference TRBV5-1 and TRBJ1-5): KAGVTQTPRYLIKTRGQQVTLSCSPISGHRSVSWYQQTPGQGLQFLFEYFSETQRNKGNFPGRFSGRQFSNSRSEMNVSTLELGDSALYLCASSQPFREDSNQPQHFGDGTRLSIL.